Here is one T cell receptor beta chain with its context. The sample is drawn from a study of blood T cell repertoires in COVID-19. Study background: The United States, Italy and Spain provided the acute and convalescent COVID-19 samples. T cells, B-cell-depleted T cells, or PBMCs provided the cDNA or gDNA that served as material.

Germline CDR1 reads SQVTM; CDR2 reads ANQGSEA. Trimming took 2 bases from V and 4 from J, leaving 5 bases between them. This CDR3 has 11 amino acids. Study processing details: From reference gene primer amplification, estimates of nucleated cell counts were derived. Only in-frame clones appear in the TCRdb table, and some are missing; sequencing was by immunoSEQ multiplex PCR. The V and J calls and the clone size are those of that table, but D and trimming were determined from the DNA. The profile shows 60,000 or so clones, just over 85% of them singletons. The TCR sequence derives from a man in his 60s with acute or convalescent COVID-19. The specimen was peripheral blood. The J gene is TRBJ1-2, the V gene TRBV29-1; D uncertain. CDR3 sequence reads: CSVERGYGYTF. The CDR3 region has the DNA TGCAGCGTTGAACGGGGCTATGGCTACACCTTC.